Detailed here is one T cell receptor (beta chain). What it binds is not known. The CDR3 length is 13 residues. Trimming took off 6 bases at V and 2 bases at J, with 11 bases between the two ends. CDR1 and CDR2 (germline): WSHSY, SAAADI. TCRdb re-analysed the reads in MiXCR, keeping a single row per CDR3 protein. The sample contains nearly 700,000 distinct CDR3 sequences, roughly 30% of which appear only once. This sample stems from a study of T cell repertoires in cytomegalovirus infection. Across the whole study: Carrying CMV and the relevant HLA type showed in public TCR beta signatures.

Overall study findings and caveats: CMV carriers having the relevant HLA were flagged by cumulative public TCR beta family frequency.

The sample in question was cultured PBMCs, obtained from culture after CMV antigen stimulation. The origin of this receptor is a human donor in good health (CMV status not recorded). Some clones in this sample may be carry-over from other donors' samples. This chain links TRBV10-2 with TRBJ2-7; D possibly matches TRBD1 or TRBD2 (5 bases each). The CDR3 sequence: CASRGVRAYEQYF. The DNA for the CDR3 is TGCGCCAGCAGGGGGGTCAGGGCCTACGAGCAGTACTTC.